A selection of T cell receptor beta chains follows, all from one sample in a study of T-cell reconstitution after alpha-beta-depleted transplantation in children. TCRdb recomputed calls from the PCR reads with MiXCR, one row per CDR3 protein. The data contain 480,000 or so distinct CDR3 sequences, roughly a tenth of them singletons. The input for sequencing was PBMCs, taken before TCRalphabeta/CD19-depleted stem cell transplant. Receptors were obtained from a child aged 2-9 years with inherited bone marrow failure, due to receive a stem cell transplant. Both conserved end residues are trimmed from each CDR3.

V: TRBV20-1; J: TRBJ2-7; CDR3: SAFDPGLAGGRQY
V: TRBV20-1; J: TRBJ1-5; CDR3: SARRGLFSGNQPQH
V: TRBV28; J: TRBJ2-7; CDR3: ASSASGTSGHYEQY
V: TRBV12-3/TRBV12-4; J: TRBJ2-1; CDR3: ASSPGLAEEFYNEQF
V: TRBV29-1; J: TRBJ2-3; CDR3: SVGDAGERDTQY
V: TRBV29-1; J: TRBJ2-1; CDR3: SASTSGRSGEQF
V: TRBV5-5; J: TRBJ2-3; CDR3: ASSWGTGTGDTQY
V: TRBV11-1; J: TRBJ2-1; CDR3: ASTLGRALSSYNEQF
V: TRBV19; J: TRBJ2-1; CDR3: ASSIFADNEQF
V: TRBV12-3/TRBV12-4; J: TRBJ2-7; CDR3: ASSYPRGSRDEQY
V: TRBV12-3/TRBV12-4; J: TRBJ1-3; CDR3: ASSWTWYGNTIY
V: TRBV4-1; J: TRBJ2-1; CDR3: ASSQLVGSSYNEQF
V: TRBV20-1; J: TRBJ2-7; CDR3: SARHSATPYEQY
V: TRBV6-5; J: TRBJ2-2; CDR3: ASSYSAGTGELF
V: TRBV6-1; J: TRBJ2-6; CDR3: ASGKGANVLT
V: TRBV12-3/TRBV12-4; J: TRBJ2-1; CDR3: ASSSLGLAGGDEQF
V: TRBV15; J: TRBJ2-4; CDR3: ATSRALLGGAKNIQY
V: TRBV12-3/TRBV12-4; J: TRBJ2-1; CDR3: ASRRTDLGNEQF
V: TRBV20-1; J: TRBJ2-1; CDR3: SAKGGTRYNEQF
V: TRBV20-1; J: TRBJ2-7; CDR3: SARDRLAGAREQY
V: TRBV5-1; J: TRBJ2-3; CDR3: ASSSPGLGTDTQY
V: TRBV29-1; J: TRBJ2-7; CDR3: SVGPGGTYEHY
V: TRBV27; J: TRBJ1-2; CDR3: ASSLTPNYGYT
V: TRBV7-6; J: TRBJ2-5; CDR3: ASSSGLAGGPGTQY
V: TRBV7-2; J: TRBJ2-3; CDR3: ASVGQGAGDTQY
V: TRBV11-2; J: TRBJ2-1; CDR3: ASSGQGGNEQF
V: TRBV12-3/TRBV12-4; J: TRBJ2-2; CDR3: ASSLARNTGELF
V: TRBV5-4; J: TRBJ2-3; CDR3: ASSWTSGNTDTQY
V: TRBV9; J: TRBJ2-5; CDR3: ASSVDSQGIQETQY
V: TRBV27; J: TRBJ2-1; CDR3: ASIERGFGNEQF